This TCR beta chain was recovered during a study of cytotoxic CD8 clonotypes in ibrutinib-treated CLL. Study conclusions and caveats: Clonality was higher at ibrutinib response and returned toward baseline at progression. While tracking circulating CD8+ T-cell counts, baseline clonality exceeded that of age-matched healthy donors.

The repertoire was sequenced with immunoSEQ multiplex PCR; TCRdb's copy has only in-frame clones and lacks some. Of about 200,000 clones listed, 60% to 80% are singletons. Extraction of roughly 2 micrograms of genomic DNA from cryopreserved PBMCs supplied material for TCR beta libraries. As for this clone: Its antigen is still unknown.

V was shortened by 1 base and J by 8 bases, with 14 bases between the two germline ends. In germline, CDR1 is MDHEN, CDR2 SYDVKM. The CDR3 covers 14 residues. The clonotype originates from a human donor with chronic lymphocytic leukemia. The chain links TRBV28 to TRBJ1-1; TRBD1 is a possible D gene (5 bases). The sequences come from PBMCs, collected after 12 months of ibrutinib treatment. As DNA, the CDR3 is TGTGCCAGCAGTTTATTGGTTCACGGGACCGAAGCTTTCTTT. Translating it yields CASSLLVHGTEAFF.